What follows is one T cell receptor (beta chain) and its context. This entry comes from a study of cytotoxic CD8 clonotypes in ibrutinib-treated CLL. Study-wide background: Response was recorded as partial in roughly 24 patients and complete in 2; at median about 6 years, approximately 14 remained remitted and approximately twelve had progressed. Response samples followed a median 12 months of treatment, range 6 to 36.

V was pared by 1 base and J by 2 bases, with 6 bases between. Germline lookup yields CDR1 MNHEY and CDR2 SMNVEV (reference sequence). The CDR3 extends over 14 amino acids. The data were produced by immunoSEQ multiplex PCR, yet TCRdb's version contains in-frame clones alone and is incomplete. The data contain some 300,000 clones, 80% of them singletons. The starting material was PBMCs, obtained before ibrutinib treatment. This chain connects TRBV27 to TRBJ2-1, with D unresolved. The sequence was obtained from a human donor with chronic lymphocytic leukemia. DNA for the CDR3: TGTGCCAGCAGTTTATGGAGTACCTACAATGAGCAGTTCTTC. Translating it yields CASSLWSTYNEQFF.